Presented here are 27 T cell receptor beta chains from one specimen sequenced in a study of PD-L1 blockade in urothelial cancer. Only in-frame clones appear in the TCRdb table, and some are missing; sequencing was by immunoSEQ multiplex PCR. The repertoire holds roughly 49,000 clones, with 70% to 90% as singletons. This specimen consisted of PBMCs, obtained around atezolizumab (anti-PD-L1) treatment. The receptors originated from a man between 60 and 70 years old with urothelial cancer.

This chain joins TRBV12-5 and TRBJ2-5; perhaps TRBD2 as D (6 bases). V lost 4 bases to trimming and J lost 5 bases, with 11 bases between them. The germline CDR1 and CDR2 sequences are LGHNT and FRNRAP. This CDR3 is built from 13 residues. In DNA form, the CDR3 reads TGTGCTAGTGGTTGGGGGGTTGTGGAGACCCAGTACTTC. This codes for CASGWGVVETQYF.

This sequence joins TRBV4-1 and TRBJ2-2; D gene unclear. Trimming left V 3 bases short and J 3 bases short, with 8 bases between. The CDR3 is 14 amino acids. Germline values: CDR1 MGHRA, CDR2 YSYEKL. In DNA form, the CDR3 reads TGCGCCAGCAGCCAGGCCGCTCACACCGGGGAGCTGTTTTTT. Translation gives CASSQAAHTGELFF.

The V gene is TRBV4-1, the J gene TRBJ2-5; the match to TRBD2 covers 9 bases. Germline values: CDR1 MGHRA, CDR2 YSYEKL. The CDR3 runs 18 residues. J lost 5 bases, V lost 1 base, and 14 bases had no gene match. CDR3 in amino acids: CASSQGPWGAGGRETQYF. CDR3 coding DNA: TGCGCCAGCAGCCAAGGCCCCTGGGGAGCGGGGGGCAGGGAGACCCAGTACTTC.

The genes are TRBV4-1 and TRBJ1-5; 8 bases fit TRBD1. Germline lookup yields CDR1 MGHRA and CDR2 YSYEKL. With V trimmed by 0 bases and J by 0 bases, 7 bases remained unmatched. The CDR3 length is 18 residues. The CDR3 loop reads CASSQDSGGGYSNQPQHF. Written as DNA, the CDR3 is TGCGCCAGCAGCCAAGATTCAGGGGGCGGTTATAGCAATCAGCCCCAGCATTTT.

The gene calls are TRBV5-1 and TRBJ1-5; TRBD1 matches 8 bases. CDR1 and CDR2 (germline): SGHRS, YFSETQ. Trimming at V came to 0 bases and at J to 0 bases, leaving 5 bases not matched to a gene. The length of the CDR3 is 17 residues. CDR3 amino acids: CASSLDPTGGSNQPQHF. The CDR3 DNA sequence: TGCGCCAGCAGCTTGGACCCAACAGGGGGTAGCAATCAGCCCCAGCATTTT.

The chain joins TRBV6-6 to TRBJ1-3; D call uncertain. V dropped 4 bases and J dropped 4 bases, with 14 bases sitting between them. Germline V gene data show CDR1 as MNHNY and CDR2 as SVGAGI (reference sequence). The CDR3 has 15 amino acids. The CDR3 protein is CASSSSTVPGNTIYF. CDR3 coding DNA: TGTGCCAGCAGTTCGAGTACTGTACCAGGAAACACCATATATTTT.

The chain joins TRBV7-2 to TRBJ2-5; 16 positions match TRBD2. Trimming removed 5 bases from V and 7 bases from J; junction bases left unmatched: 10. CDR3 length: 17 amino acids. The germline V gene has CDR1 SGHTA and CDR2 FQGNSA. For the CDR3, the DNA is TGTGCCAGCAGCCACCTGGGACTAGCGGGGGGGAGTGGGACCCAGTACTTC. Protein product: CASSHLGLAGGSGTQYF.

In this sample, this clone turned up once. This chain connects TRBV7-9 to TRBJ1-4, with D perhaps TRBD1 (6 bases). The V gene's germline CDR1 is SEHNR and CDR2 FQNEAQ (reference sequence). Trimming cost V 5 bases and J 10 bases, with 17 bases left between them. The CDR3 extends over 14 amino acids. The DNA of the CDR3 is TGTGCCAGCAGCCCAGGGCAGGGGCTCGGAAAACTGTTTTTT. It is translated as CASSPGQGLGKLFF.

This chain uses TRBV2 with TRBJ2-3, with 7 bases matching TRBD2. The CDR3 is made up of 15 amino acids. Trimming took 3 bases from V and 0 from J; bases not matched to a gene: 3. The germline V gene encodes CDR1 SNHLY and CDR2 FYNNEI. The CDR3 nucleotides are TGTGCCAGCAGTGATCGGGGGGTTAGCACAGATACGCAGTATTTT. Its translation is CASSDRGVSTDTQYF.

This clone was found a few times. The J gene is TRBJ1-6, the V gene TRBV2; D remains unclear. Trimming shortened V by 2 bases and J by 6 bases, and 11 bases separated the two germline ends. This CDR3 has 15 residues. The germline V gene has CDR1 SNHLY and CDR2 FYNNEI. The CDR3 region has the DNA TGTGCCAGCAGTGAAAGACCCCTAGGTAATTCACCCCTCCACTTT. Its protein is CASSERPLGNSPLHF.

This sequence joins TRBV11-2 and TRBJ2-3; possibly TRBD2 for D (5 bases). This CDR3 spans 14 amino acids. V lost 9 bases, J lost 5 bases, and 18 bases lay in between. Looked up from germline, CDR1 is SGHAT and CDR2 is FQNNGV. The CDR3 DNA is TGTGCCAGGACCCTAGCCTCCCGAAGAGATACGCAGTATTTT. Amino acid sequence: CARTLASRRDTQYF. Together with reference TRBV11-2 and TRBJ2-3, the CDR3 gives the full variable domain: EAGVAQSPRYKIIEKRQSVAFWCNPISGHATLYWYQQILGQGPKLLIQFQNNGVVDDSQLPKDRFSAERLKGVDSTLKIQPAKLEDSAVYLCARTLASRRDTQYFGPGTRLTVL.

V is TRBV10-1 and J is TRBJ1-6; D not certain. Germline V gene sequence: CDR1 WNHNN, CDR2 SYGVQD (reference sequence). The CDR3 length is 14 residues. V was cut by 0 bases and J by 9 bases, with 9 bases left in between. CDR3 loop: CASSESGGFSPLHF. In DNA form, the CDR3 reads TGCGCCAGCAGTGAGTCCGGAGGGTTTTCACCCCTCCACTTT.

This chain links TRBV6-1 with TRBJ1-2, with TRBD1 identical over 9 bases. Germline CDR1 is MNHNS and CDR2 is SASEGT. The CDR3 runs 15 residues. V was pared by 0 bases and J by 4 bases, with 3 bases of the junction left unmatched. CDR3 region: CASSEAGQGGYGYTF. The CDR3, as DNA: TGTGCCAGCAGTGAAGCGGGACAGGGCGGCTATGGCTACACCTTC.

The chain couples TRBV7-6 to TRBJ1-3; no definite D call. The CDR3 runs to 13 residues. Germline assignment: CDR1 SGHVS and CDR2 FNYEAQ. With 6 bases removed from V and 2 bases from J, the gap between germline ends came to 8 bases. CDR3 DNA: TGTGCCAGCAGACCCAGTACTGGAAACACCATATATTTT. The encoded protein is CASRPSTGNTIYF.

Here the CDR3 DNA reads TGCGCCAGCAGCCAAGGGACTAGCGGGGGGGCAGAAGAGACCCAGTACTTC. It translates to CASSQGTSGGAEETQYF. This sequence joins TRBV4-3 and TRBJ2-5; TRBD2 matches 15 bases. The germline CDR1 and CDR2 sequences are LGHNA and YSLEER. The V gene end was trimmed by 1 base and the J gene end by 3 bases; junction bases not matched to a gene: 3. CDR3 length: 17 residues.

This chain uses TRBV5-1 with TRBJ2-3; 9 bases fit TRBD2. V gave up 3 bases and J gave up 4 bases; unmatched junction bases: 6. The CDR3 runs 15 residues. Germline loops: CDR1 SGHRS, CDR2 YFSETQ. Written as DNA, the CDR3 is TGCGCCAGCAGCTCGCAAATAGCGGGGGCAGATACGCAGTATTTT. Its translation: CASSSQIAGADTQYF.

V and J are TRBV7-8 and TRBJ1-6; D might be TRBD1 (5 bases). V lost 4 bases and J lost 10, with 14 bases in between. The CDR3 covers 14 residues. CDR1 is SGHVS and CDR2 is FQNEAQ in the germline V gene. The CDR3 DNA is TGTGCCAGCAGCTCTCTCGCTGACAGCTCACCCCTCCACTTT. This encodes CASSSLADSSPLHF.

V usage is TRBV18 and J usage is TRBJ1-2, with no clear D. The CDR3 runs to 14 residues. Per the germline V gene, CDR1 is KGHSH and CDR2 is LQKENI. V dropped 6 bases and J dropped 3 bases, with 14 bases sitting between them. The chain's CDR3 is CASSPGGNDYGYTF. CDR3 DNA sequence: TGTGCCAGCTCCCCTGGCGGTAACGACTATGGCTACACCTTC.

The V call is TRBV5-8, the J call TRBJ2-1; 8 bases align to TRBD2. V shed 4 bases, J shed 7 bases, and the junction held 10 bases outside the gene matches. Germline V gene lookup returns CDR1 SGHTS and CDR2 YDEGEE. The CDR3 runs 15 residues. The CDR3: CASSRTSIFSNEQFF. CDR3 bases: TGTGCCAGCAGCCGGACTAGCATTTTTAGTAATGAGCAGTTCTTC.

The rearrangement links TRBV28 to TRBJ1-6, with D maybe TRBD1 (5 bases). The V gene lost 7 bases and the J gene lost 8 bases, with 18 bases spanning the gap. Germline CDR1 reads MDHEN; CDR2 reads SYDVKM. There are 15 residues in the CDR3. The CDR3: CASIRLRAGHSPLHF. As DNA, the CDR3 is TGTGCCAGCATCAGGTTACGAGCAGGGCATTCACCCCTCCACTTT. The full variable domain, its missing parts supplied by reference TRBV28 and TRBJ1-6, is DVKVTQSSRYLVKRTGEKVFLECVQDMDHENMFWYRQDPGLGLRLIYFSYDVKMKEKGDIPEGYSVSREKKERFSLILESASTNQTSMYLCASIRLRAGHSPLHFGNGTRLTVT.

The chain has TRBV5-1 and TRBJ2-2, with 14 bases matching TRBD2. The germline gives CDR1 SGHRS, CDR2 YFSETQ. The ends lost 2 bases at V and 0 bases at J; junction bases unmatched: 3. The CDR3 has 18 amino acids. The CDR3: CASSLRLAGGTNTGELFF. CDR3 DNA sequence: TGCGCCAGCAGCTTACGACTAGCGGGGGGGACGAACACCGGGGAGCTGTTTTTT.

The rearrangement joins TRBV7-9 to TRBJ2-1, with a possible D match to TRBD2 (7 bases). Per germline, CDR1 SEHNR and CDR2 FQNEAQ (reference sequence). The germline V and J ends were trimmed by 1 base and 3 bases, with 13 bases remaining between them. The CDR3 runs 16 residues. The CDR3 DNA follows: TGTGCCAGCAGCTTAGAAGTCGGGGGGCTCTACAATGAGCAGTTCTTC. Its translation: CASSLEVGGLYNEQFF.

The genes are TRBV19 and TRBJ1-1, with TRBD1 matching over 8 bases. Germline values: CDR1 LNHDA, CDR2 SQIVND (reference sequence). This CDR3 is 14 amino acids long. V was pared by 4 bases and J by 1 base, with 2 bases of the junction left unmatched. The CDR3 here is CASSRTGRNTEAFF. The CDR3 DNA follows: TGTGCCAGTAGTAGGACAGGGCGGAACACTGAAGCTTTCTTT.

V usage is TRBV2 and J usage is TRBJ2-4; 11 nucleotides match TRBD2. Losses at the gene ends were 4 bases for V and 0 bases for J; bases not matched to a gene: 2. Looked up from germline, CDR1 is SNHLY and CDR2 is FYNNEI. The CDR3 sequence is 16 residues long. CDR3 sequence: CASSVGLAVAKNIQYF. For the CDR3, the DNA is TGTGCCAGCAGTGTGGGACTAGCGGTAGCCAAAAACATTCAGTACTTC. The full variable domain, its missing parts supplied by reference TRBV2 and TRBJ2-4, is EPEVTQTPSHQVTQMGQEVILRCVPISNHLYFYWYRQILGQKVEFLVSFYNNEISEKSEIFDDQFSVERPDGSNFTLKIRSTKLEDSAMYFCASSVGLAVAKNIQYFGAGTRLSVL.

The V and J genes are TRBV15 and TRBJ2-7, with D unresolved. The ends were cut back, 0 bases at V and 3 bases at J, with 6 bases in the middle. Germline V gives CDR1 LNHNV, CDR2 YYDKDF (reference sequence). CDR3 length equals 13 residues. The CDR3 loop reads CATSREVSYEQYF. CDR3 coding DNA: TGTGCCACCAGCAGAGAGGTCAGCTACGAGCAGTACTTC.

As to this clone: A junction boundary mismatches the germline segment, possibly from a read error. The J gene is TRBJ2-7, the V gene TRBV4-3; 11 bases align to TRBD1. The CDR3 runs 14 residues. Germline assignment: CDR1 LGHNA and CDR2 YSLEER. CDR3 protein: CASSQDGGTGGFVF. In nucleotides, the CDR3 is TGCGCCAGCAGCCAAGATGGGGGGACAGGGGGTTTTGTCTTC.

This chain joins TRBV18 and TRBJ2-6, with D tentatively TRBD1 (6 bases). CDR3 size: 15 residues. Germline CDR1 KGHSH, CDR2 LQKENI. Trimming stripped 8 bases from V and 0 bases from J, with 11 bases between. Written as DNA, the CDR3 is TGTGCCAGCACGGAACAGGGCTCTGGGGCCAACGTCCTGACTTTC. It codes for CASTEQGSGANVLTF.